This TCR beta chain was sequenced during a study of CD8 T cells in ankylosing spondylitis. Study-wide findings and caveats: Peripheral blood held disease-linked clones only at relatively low frequency, and these were CD8+. Disease-linked clones were reportedly significantly enriched in matched ankylosing spondylitis synovial fluid. Some motif variants were previously reported in reactive arthritis synovial fluid and blood. A TCR beta motif made of 7 to 9 highly homologous variants seemed typical of ankylosing spondylitis blood.

The CDR3 contains 13 residues. Germline lookup yields CDR1 DFQATT and CDR2 SNEGSKA (reference sequence). V shed 5 bases and J shed 14 bases, with 19 bases lying between them. On this clonotype: Its antigen is undetermined.

TCR beta libraries were made by quantitative 5'-RACE with molecular barcodes. TCRdb re-analysed the 5' RACE reads in MiXCR, keeping a single row per CDR3 protein. The table includes 650,000 to 800,000 distinct CDR3 sequences, 19% detected once. The sample consisted of blood, either unsorted or a sorted T cell fraction (not recorded which). This chain joins TRBV20-1 and TRBJ1-6, with unresolved D. The sequence came from a male donor with ankylosing spondylitis. CDR3 DNA sequence: TGCAGTGCTGTACCAAATACCCTATTAGCCCTCCACTTT. It specifies CSAVPNTLLALHF.